This T cell receptor beta chain was found in a study of shared clonotypes between healthy human individuals. Study overall: The donor group consisted of two women and a few men, aged 18 to 49. Regarding the study as a whole: It was anticipated that sequencing depth would influence how many clonotypes donors shared. The study found lower generation probabilities in non-shared clonotypes than in those shared by all four donors.

Sequencing used immunoSEQ multiplex PCR; TCRdb keeps in-frame clones, though not all of them. The table lists hundreds of thousands of clones, around 96% of them singletons. The CDR3 is 13 residues long. The germline V gene has CDR1 MNHEY and CDR2 SMNVEV (reference sequence). V lost 5 bases and J 3 bases, leaving 11 bases between the germline ends. This clone has a handful of counts. The antigen remains undetermined. Only CD45RO-negative cells positively selected for CCR7 counted as naive CD8 cells, so terminally differentiated effector memory CD45RA+ cells were excluded. The sequenced material came from naive CD8+ T cells sorted from blood. The sequence derives from a woman younger than 45 in good health. This chain uses TRBV27 with TRBJ2-7; tentatively, D is TRBD1 (6 bases). This chain's CDR3 is CASSPGHLYEQYF. The CDR3 bases are TGTGCCAGCAGTCCGGGACACCTCTACGAGCAGTACTTC.